This T cell receptor (beta chain) stems from a study of Graves' ophthalmopathy and Graves' hyperthyroidism. Study details: Specimen type is peripheral blood, obtained at initial diagnosis before any treatment. Findings and caveats of the study: Prediction of ophthalmopathy progression reached 70.59% sensitivity and roughly 72% specificity.

There are many counts of this clonotype. The antigen is unknown. Trimming took 3 bases from V and 1 from J; bases not matched to a gene: 2. Germline CDR1 is SGHTA and CDR2 is FQGNSA. The CDR3 sequence is 15 residues long. The authors amplified TCR beta CDR3 regions, and they did so from RNA transcripts for repertoire sequencing. The first round was an RT-PCR with HTBI primers, and the second round was a multiplex PCR. One entry per CDR3 protein, called by TCRdb with MiXCR from the multiplex PCR reads. Of 300,000 to 400,000 distinct CDR3 sequences in the sample, approximately 17% are singletons; the top ten hold 2.4%. Patients were excluded if they had other autoimmune diseases or uncontrolled infections, and likewise if pregnancy or lactation applied.

The chain recombines TRBV7-2 with TRBJ1-5, with TRBD1 matching 8 bases. The origin of this receptor is an adult woman with stable Graves' hyperthyroidism. Material: peripheral blood. The CDR3 sequence: CASSFGQGSNQPQHF. In DNA form, the CDR3 reads TGTGCCAGCAGCTTCGGACAGGGCAGCAATCAGCCCCAGCATTTT.